Below are 18 T cell receptor beta chains sequenced from a single sample in a study of human T cells and chemical hapten exposure. Time point indicated: patch test 3, about 24 weeks after DPC sensitization. Treatment here: therapeutic diphenylcyclopropenone sensitization with weekly scalp DPC. One entry per CDR3 protein results from TCRdb running MiXCR on the RACE reads. The table lists some 74,000 distinct CDR3 sequences, 10% to 15% of them singletons. This material consisted of whole blood, taken in connection with sensitization to the hapten diphenylcyclopropenone (DPC). The source of these receptors is a woman in her forties or fifties with alopecia areata. Some clones in this sample may be carry-over from other donors' samples.

The V and J genes are TRBV19 and TRBJ1-5, with a weak D call TRBD1 (6 bases). Germline CDR1 is LNHDA and CDR2 is SQIVND (reference sequence). V was shortened by 8 bases and J by 6 bases, with 11 bases between the two germline ends. The CDR3 has 12 amino acids. CDR3 protein: CASQIQGQPQHF. The CDR3 DNA reads TGTGCCAGTCAAATACAGGGTCAGCCCCAGCATTTT.

This clonotype was detected only a few times. The chain has TRBV10-3 and TRBJ1-1; 7 nucleotides line up with TRBD1. CDR1 ENHRY and CDR2 SYGVKD come from the germline V gene. With V trimmed by 4 bases and J by 2 bases, 4 bases remained unmatched. The CDR3 is 14 residues long. This CDR3 is CAISGAGGNTEAFF. The CDR3 DNA follows: TGTGCCATCAGTGGGGCAGGGGGAAACACTGAAGCTTTCTTT.

This clonotype was counted many times. The rearrangement uses TRBV29-1 and TRBJ1-5, with a weak D call TRBD1 (6 bases). The V gene's germline CDR1 is SQVTM and CDR2 ANQGSEA. Trimming cost V 4 bases and J 5 bases, with 12 bases left between them. The CDR3 is made up of 13 amino acids. CDR3: CSVGTGQHQPQHF. CDR3 sequence (DNA): TGCAGCGTTGGGACGGGACAACATCAGCCCCAGCATTTT. Full variable domain (remainder filled in from reference TRBV29-1 and TRBJ1-5): SAVISQKPSRDICQRGTSLTIQCQVDSQVTMMFWYRQQPGQSLTLIATANQGSEATYESGFVIDKFPISRPNLTFSTLTVSNMSPEDSSIYLCSVGTGQHQPQHFGDGTRLSIL.

This clonotype was recorded many times. This chain connects TRBV19 to TRBJ1-2; tentatively, D is TRBD1 (6 bases). The ends were cut back, 7 bases at V and 6 bases at J, with 27 bases in the middle. This CDR3 contains 17 residues. The germline CDR1 and CDR2 sequences are LNHDA and SQIVND (reference sequence). The CDR3 region has the DNA TGTGCCAGTACCCCTAGCCCCGGGACACATGGTTCCCATGGCTACACCTTC. Protein product: CASTPSPGTHGSHGYTF.

Many counts were recorded for this clonotype. This chain joins TRBV12-3 or TRBV12-4 and TRBJ1-1, with D uncertain. This CDR3 has 14 amino acids. V dropped 10 bases and J dropped 5 bases, with 20 bases sitting between them. The CDR3 DNA is TGTGCCACGGCCGGGTCCTCGGGAAGGACTGAAGCTTTCTTT. It is translated as CATAGSSGRTEAFF.

The rearrangement joins TRBV29-1 to TRBJ2-1; a possible D gene is TRBD2 (6 bases). This CDR3 is built from 15 residues. Trimming removed 2 bases from V and 0 bases from J, with 11 bases in between. Germline-derived CDR1 and CDR2 are SQVTM and ANQGSEA. CDR3: CSVESVGGSYNEQFF. For the CDR3, the DNA is TGCAGCGTTGAATCGGTGGGGGGCTCCTACAATGAGCAGTTCTTC.

This clonotype was seen many times. This chain uses TRBV3-1 with TRBJ1-2; no reliable D call. The length of the CDR3 is 16 residues. Trimming pared 0 bases from V and 8 bases from J, leaving 19 bases between. Germline CDR1 reads LGHDT; CDR2 reads YNNKEL (reference sequence). CDR3 coding DNA: TGTGCCAGCAGCCAAGATATAACCCCCCGGTCGGCAGGCTACACCTTC. Its translation: CASSQDITPRSAGYTF. The whole variable domain, remainder taken from reference TRBV3-1 and TRBJ1-2, is DTAVSQTPKYLVTQMGNDKSIKCEQNLGHDTMYWYKQDSKKFLKIMFSYNNKELIINETVPNRFSPKSPDKAHLNLHINSLELGDSAVYFCASSQDITPRSAGYTFGSGTRLTVV.

This clonotype was counted only a few times. The chain is built from TRBV27 and TRBJ2-7; D may be TRBD1 or TRBD2 (5 bases each). V was pared by 4 bases and J by 0 bases, with 13 bases between. Per germline, CDR1 MNHEY and CDR2 SMNVEV (reference sequence). The CDR3 covers 15 residues. The chain's CDR3 is CASSSHGASSYEQYF. The CDR3 nucleotides read TGTGCCAGCAGTTCTCACGGGGCGTCCTCCTACGAGCAGTACTTC.

This chain uses TRBV11-1 with TRBJ2-7; no clear D. Germline CDR1 reads SGHAT; CDR2 reads FQDESV (reference sequence). The CDR3 runs 12 residues. The ends were cut back, 1 base at V and 7 bases at J, with 8 bases in the middle. The CDR3 DNA reads TGTGCCAGCAGCTTAGGGGTAACAGAGCAGTACTTC. Protein product: CASSLGVTEQYF.

This clonotype occurred a few times. The rearrangement links TRBV12-3 or TRBV12-4 to TRBJ1-5, with D uncertain. The CDR3 has 17 amino acids. Trimming pared 3 bases from V and 4 bases from J, leaving 19 bases between. The CDR3 sequence: CASSLEIADTKNQPQHF. CDR3 nucleotides: TGTGCCAGCAGTTTGGAGATCGCCGATACTAAAAATCAGCCCCAGCATTTT.

V and J are TRBV11-2 and TRBJ2-3; the match to TRBD2 covers 9 bases. In germline, CDR1 is SGHAT, CDR2 FQNNGV. V shed 6 bases and J 4 bases; nucleotides not matched to a gene: 8. The CDR3 consists of 15 residues. CDR3 sequence (DNA): TGTGCCAGCAGTCGAATAGCGGGAGCGGCAGATACGCAGTATTTT. It translates to CASSRIAGAADTQYF.

This chain links TRBV7-3 with TRBJ2-2; perhaps TRBD1 as D (6 bases). The germline V gene encodes CDR1 SGHTA and CDR2 FQGTGA. The V end was cut by 4 bases, the J end by 11 bases, with 14 bases between. There are 13 residues in the CDR3. CDR3 coding DNA: TGTGCCAGCAGCTGGTCTGGGGGCGGCGAGCTGTTTTTT. Amino acids: CASSWSGGGELFF.

CDR3 nucleotide sequence: TGTGCCACCAGCAGAGATCTCAGGCAGAACACTGAAGCTTTCTTT. Its translation is CATSRDLRQNTEAFF. The chain recombines TRBV15 with TRBJ1-1; D not resolved. V lost 0 bases and J 1 base, leaving 9 bases between the germline ends. In germline, CDR1 is LNHNV, CDR2 YYDKDF (reference sequence). This CDR3 region has 15 residues.

This clonotype has a count of ten or more. The chain is built from TRBV11-2 and TRBJ1-2; no definite D call. The CDR3 totals 12 residues. CDR1 and CDR2 (germline): SGHAT, FQNNGV. V was shortened by 0 bases and J by 4 bases, with 3 bases between the two germline ends. The CDR3 loop reads CASSLEGYGYTF. The CDR3 DNA is TGTGCCAGCAGCTTAGAAGGCTATGGCTACACCTTC.

This chain links TRBV7-3 with TRBJ2-1; TRBD2 matches 8 bases. After removal of 1 base from V and 5 bases from J, the junction contained 1 base not matched to a gene. The CDR3 is 14 residues long. Germline V CDR1 and CDR2: SGHTA, FQGTGA. The CDR3, as DNA: TGTGCCAGCAGCTTAAGCGGGAGGAACAATGAGCAGTTCTTC. As protein: CASSLSGRNNEQFF.

This clonotype was seen only a few times. This chain uses TRBV6-5 with TRBJ2-1; D remains unclear. From germline, CDR1 is MNHEY and CDR2 SVGAGI. There are 15 residues in the CDR3. V was pared by 4 bases and J by 2 bases, with 12 bases between. CDR3 protein: CASSLALAAYNEQFF. The CDR3 DNA follows: TGTGCCAGCAGTTTAGCCCTGGCTGCCTACAATGAGCAGTTCTTC.

This chain uses TRBV12-3 or TRBV12-4 with TRBJ2-2; D may be TRBD1 (6 bases). V gave up 4 bases and J gave up 1 base, with 7 bases separating them. The CDR3 is 14 amino acids. CDR3 sequence reads: CASSSRGNTGELFF. CDR3 DNA: TGTGCCAGCAGTTCCAGGGGGAACACCGGGGAGCTGTTTTTT.

This clonotype was seen at least ten times. J is TRBJ1-2 and V is TRBV29-1; weak D call: TRBD1 (5 bases). V lost 4 bases and J lost 4, with 16 bases in between. The germline V gene encodes CDR1 SQVTM and CDR2 ANQGSEA. This CDR3 has 14 amino acids. The CDR3 protein is CSVVNPRATYGYTF. The CDR3 nucleotides are TGCAGCGTTGTTAACCCCAGGGCGACCTATGGCTACACCTTC.